One and the same sample provided the 27 T cell receptor beta chains below, sequenced in a study of blood T cells in healthy people across ages (dated by TCRdb to the mid-2010s). Library generation was performed with 5' RACE. Sequencing was carried out with an Illumina HiSeq 2500. The second PCR ran for about 6 to 12 cycles and used a J-beta primer mix along with a sample-barcoded 5' primer. TCRdb redid the processing of the public reads, applying fastp at Q25 and MiXCR, and retained in-frame beta chains. CDR3 protein sequences are deduplicated, and each keeps its most common genes and DNA. This sample gives around 870,000 distinct CDR3 sequences in total; under 35% of them show up just once. The biggest ten clones account for around a sixth of the sample. Sequenced sample: blood. Receptors originate from a woman of 80 years or more in good health.

V usage is TRBV20-1 and J usage is TRBJ2-3; 10 bases match TRBD2. Germline-derived CDR1 and CDR2 are DFQATT and SNEGSKA (reference sequence). The CDR3 consists of 18 residues. After removal of 1 base from V and 4 bases from J, the junction contained 14 bases not matched to a gene. The CDR3 protein is CSARGGKPGLASADTQYF. CDR3 coding DNA: TGCAGTGCTAGAGGGGGTAAGCCGGGACTAGCGTCCGCAGATACGCAGTATTTT.

This clonotype was counted many times. The chain recombines TRBV10-3 with TRBJ1-2; D unclear. The CDR3 sequence is 13 residues long. Germline-derived CDR1 and CDR2 are ENHRY and SYGVKD. The germline V and J ends were trimmed by 6 bases and 2 bases, with 10 bases remaining between them. The chain's CDR3 is CAISPDGNYGYTF. CDR3 in DNA: TGTGCCATCAGCCCGGACGGAAACTATGGCTACACCTTC.

This clonotype was recorded a few times. This chain links TRBV27 with TRBJ2-5; 8 bases match TRBD1. The CDR3 consists of 17 residues. With V trimmed by 3 bases and J by 2 bases, 11 bases remained unmatched. CDR1 and CDR2 (germline): MNHEY, SMNVEV (reference sequence). This chain's CDR3 is CASSFWGSGQGQETQYF. Written as DNA, the CDR3 is TGTGCCAGCAGTTTTTGGGGTAGCGGACAGGGTCAAGAGACCCAGTACTTC.

V usage is TRBV5-1 and J usage is TRBJ1-5; D gene uncertain. Germline CDR1 and CDR2: SGHRS and YFSETQ. The CDR3 loop spans 13 amino acids. Trimming pared 1 base from V and 3 bases from J, leaving 5 bases between. CDR3: CASSLIPNQPQHF. The CDR3 DNA is TGCGCCAGCAGCTTGATCCCCAATCAGCCCCAGCATTTT.

This chain links TRBV4-3 with TRBJ2-1; tentative D call: TRBD1 (5 bases). Germline lookup yields CDR1 LGHNA and CDR2 YSLEER. Trimming removed 0 bases from V and 7 bases from J, with 7 bases in between. The CDR3 is 13 residues long. Written as DNA, the CDR3 is TGCGCCAGCAGCCAAGAACCAGGGAATGAGCAGTTCTTC. This encodes CASSQEPGNEQFF.

Many counts were recorded for this clonotype. The chain combines TRBV6-5 with TRBJ1-2; D might be TRBD1 (6 bases). Germline CDR1 reads MNHEY; CDR2 reads SVGAGI. The CDR3 is made up of 12 amino acids. V gave up 6 bases and J gave up 4 bases, with 9 bases separating them. The CDR3 is CASRLDSYGYTF. The CDR3 bases are TGTGCCAGCAGACTGGACAGCTATGGCTACACCTTC.

This clonotype turned up a few times. The J gene is TRBJ1-1, the V gene TRBV18, with TRBD1 matching 10 bases. Germline CDR1 reads KGHSH; CDR2 reads LQKENI. Losses at the gene ends were 6 bases for V and 0 bases for J; bases not matched to a gene: 7. The CDR3 length is 16 residues. CDR3 bases: TGTGCCAGCTCGCCGGGACAGGGGAAACTGAACACTGAAGCTTTCTTT. It yields the protein CASSPGQGKLNTEAFF. Complete variable domain (other parts from reference TRBV18 and TRBJ1-1): NAGVMQNPRHLVRRRGQEARLRCSPMKGHSHVYWYRQLPEEGLKFMVYLQKENIIDESGMPKERFSAEFPKEGPSILRIQQVVRGDSAAYFCASSPGQGKLNTEAFFGQGTRLTVV.

In regard to this clonotype: Just one base apart from a much larger clone, this may be a read error. The J gene is TRBJ2-1, the V gene TRBV20-1, with TRBD1 matching 7 bases. The J call could be wrong; TRBJ2-7 is a better fit for the DNA end. CDR1 is DFQATT and CDR2 is SNEGSKA in the germline V gene (reference sequence). The CDR3 is made up of 13 amino acids. CDR3 in amino acids: CSADRVPNNEQYF. CDR3 nucleotides: TGCAGTGCTGACAGGGTTCCGAACAATGAGCAGTACTTC.

This clonotype was observed at least ten times. The chain uses TRBV20-1 and TRBJ2-7; D might be TRBD1 or TRBD2, each matching 5 bases. Germline V gene sequence: CDR1 DFQATT, CDR2 SNEGSKA (reference sequence). V dropped 3 bases and J dropped 6 bases, with 15 bases sitting between them. The CDR3 consists of 13 residues. CDR3 sequence reads: CSARSRGAGEQYF. The CDR3 DNA follows: TGCAGTGCTAGGTCGAGAGGGGCTGGCGAGCAGTACTTC.

This clonotype has just a few counts. A read error may be the cause here, since a much bigger clone is one base away. The chain combines TRBV29-1 with TRBJ2-1; the match to TRBD1 covers 8 bases. The germline V gene has CDR1 SQVTM and CDR2 ANQGSEA. The ends lost 5 bases at V and 3 bases at J; junction bases unmatched: 9. There are 15 residues in the CDR3. The CDR3: CSVRLDRVYYNEQFF. The DNA of the CDR3 is TGCAGCGTTCGCCTGGACAGGGTGTACTACAATGAGCAGTTCTTC.

This clonotype was seen a handful of times. CDR3 amino acids: CASSASGLAGSDTQYF. CDR3 in DNA: TGTGCCAGCAGCGCGTCGGGACTAGCGGGGAGCGATACGCAGTATTTT. This chain connects TRBV9 to TRBJ2-3; TRBD2 agrees at 13 bases. V lost 3 bases, J lost 6 bases, and 7 bases stayed unmatched. CDR1 is SGDLS and CDR2 is YYNGEE in the germline V gene. The CDR3 extends over 16 amino acids. The full variable domain, rest sourced from reference TRBV9 and TRBJ2-3, is DSGVTQTPKHLITATGQRVTLRCSPRSGDLSVYWYQQSLDQGLQFLIQYYNGEERAKGNILERFSAQQFPDLHSELNLSSLELGDSALYFCASSASGLAGSDTQYFGPGTRLTVL.

This clonotype was detected many times. The V gene is TRBV20-1, the J gene TRBJ2-5; 8 bases line up with TRBD1. With 5 bases clipped from V and 5 bases from J, the junction kept 4 bases outside the gene matches. CDR3 size: 12 residues. Germline V CDR1 and CDR2: DFQATT, SNEGSKA (reference sequence). CDR3 region: CSAGQGPETQYF. CDR3 coding DNA: TGCAGTGCTGGACAGGGTCCCGAGACCCAGTACTTC.

This clonotype occurred many times. This chain connects TRBV6-5 to TRBJ1-1; TRBD1 matches at 7 bases. V gave up 2 bases and J gave up 7 bases; unmatched junction bases: 7. The CDR3 has 14 residues. Germline values: CDR1 MNHEY, CDR2 SVGAGI. The CDR3 DNA follows: TGTGCCAGCAGTTACGCAGGGGGAGGGAGTGAAGCTTTCTTT. Protein sequence: CASSYAGGGSEAFF.

This clonotype was seen ten or more times. This sequence joins TRBV12-3 or TRBV12-4 and TRBJ2-1, with D perhaps matching TRBD1 (5 bases). This CDR3 has 13 residues. The germline V and J ends were trimmed by 1 base and 11 bases, with 12 bases remaining between them. The CDR3: CASSLGTSRKQFF. The DNA of the CDR3 is TGTGCCAGCAGTTTAGGGACATCGAGAAAGCAGTTCTTC.

This chain links TRBV24-1 with TRBJ2-2, with D unclear. Per germline, CDR1 KGHDR and CDR2 SFDVKD. The CDR3 extends over 15 amino acids. V lost 5 bases, J lost 0 bases, and 9 bases lay in between. The CDR3 loop is CATSAAVPNTGELFF. The CDR3 coding sequence is TGTGCCACCAGTGCGGCGGTTCCGAACACCGGGGAGCTGTTTTTT.

In its sample, this clonotype was seen many times. The gene calls are TRBV5-1 and TRBJ2-1; 7 bases align to TRBD2. The CDR3 covers 19 residues. CDR1 and CDR2 from the germline V gene are SGHRS and YFSETQ. The V segment lost 0 bases and the J segment 9 bases; nucleotides outside the gene matches: 21. CDR3 in DNA: TGCGCCAGCAGCTTGGGGGTCCGGGCGGGGGTCCCCGGGCGAGGTGAGCAGTTCTTC. This sequence encodes CASSLGVRAGVPGRGEQFF.

This clonotype was seen many times. J is TRBJ1-5 and V is TRBV20-1; weak D call: TRBD1 (5 bases). The CDR3 has 12 amino acids. Germline V gene sequence: CDR1 DFQATT, CDR2 SNEGSKA (reference sequence). CDR3 nucleotide sequence: TGCAGCGCCAGGGATAGCAATCAGCCCCAGCATTTT. As protein: CSARDSNQPQHF.

Regarding this clonotype: This may be a read error, as it is one base from a much larger clone. This chain uses TRBV20-1 with TRBJ2-7; no definite D call. TRBJ2-5 explains the end of the DNA better; the J call may be wrong. Per germline, CDR1 DFQATT and CDR2 SNEGSKA (reference sequence). The CDR3 sequence is 13 residues long. The CDR3 reads CSARVRVRETQYF. For the CDR3, the DNA is TGCAGTGCTAGGGTCCGGGTACGGGAGACCCAGTACTTC.

The chain couples TRBV30 to TRBJ1-4, with 9 bases matching TRBD1. The CDR3 covers 14 residues. V lost 0 bases, J lost 7 bases, and 3 bases stayed unmatched. Germline V gene data show CDR1 as GTSNPN and CDR2 as SVGIG (reference sequence). CDR3 nucleotide sequence: TGTGCCTGGAGTGTCGGGACAGGGTTTGAAAAACTGTTTTTT. Amino acids: CAWSVGTGFEKLFF.

CDR3 sequence reads: CASSETTGTASGGYTF. In DNA, the CDR3 is TGTGCCAGCAGTGAAACCACCGGGACGGCCTCTGGTGGCTACACCTTC. The chain links TRBV6-1 to TRBJ1-2, with TRBD1 as a possible D gene (5 bases). CDR3 length: 16 residues. The V gene's germline CDR1 is MNHNS and CDR2 SASEGT. The V and J ends lost 2 bases and 7 bases respectively, with 20 bases between them.

This clonotype was seen more than once but under ten times. This may be a read error, as it is one base from a much larger clone. J is TRBJ2-7 and V is TRBV12-3 or TRBV12-4, with 7 bases matching TRBD2. This CDR3 has 14 amino acids. The trim removed 4 bases at V and 7 bases at J, leaving 10 bases unmatched. CDR3 bases: TGTGCCAGCAGTTCTGGACTAGGGTCTGCTGAGCAGTACTTC. This sequence encodes CASSSGLGSAEQYF.

This clonotype was detected ten times or more. The gene calls are TRBV18 and TRBJ2-5, with a possible D match to TRBD1 (6 bases). The CDR3 loop spans 12 amino acids. The V gene's germline CDR1 is KGHSH and CDR2 LQKENI. V lost 4 bases, J lost 5 bases, and 8 bases lay in between. The CDR3 region is CASSRQEETQYF. For the CDR3, the DNA is TGTGCCAGCTCACGACAGGAGGAGACCCAGTACTTC.

In this sample, this clonotype turned up once. V is TRBV30 and J is TRBJ2-1; D unclear. CDR3 size: 14 residues. The V end lost 1 base, the J end lost 4 bases, and 11 bases lay between the germline ends. Germline CDR1 GTSNPN, CDR2 SVGIG (reference sequence). As DNA, the CDR3 is TGTGCCTGGAGTGCAGGCCGCAGGTACAATGAGCAGTTCTTC. It is translated as CAWSAGRRYNEQFF.

Note on this clonotype: A much more abundant neighbour one base away suggests this may be a read error. This chain links TRBV29-1 with TRBJ1-5, with D perhaps matching TRBD1 (6 bases). Per the germline V gene, CDR1 is SQVTM and CDR2 is ANQGSEA. The V end was cut by 4 bases, the J end by 2 bases, with 9 bases between. CDR3 length equals 13 residues. The CDR3 region has the DNA TGCAGCGTTGGATCAGGGGGCAATCAGCCCCAGCATTTT. Translation: CSVGSGGNQPQHF.

To note about this clonotype: A read error may explain this, as a much larger clone is one base away. The chain combines TRBV5-1 with TRBJ2-1; TRBD1 agrees at 9 bases. The CDR3 runs 15 residues. Germline lookup yields CDR1 SGHRS and CDR2 YFSETQ. The CDR3 here is CVSSSTGGGYNEQFF. Written as DNA, the CDR3 is TGCGTCAGCAGCTCGACAGGGGGGGGGTACAATGAGCAGTTCTTC. The complete variable domain, with remaining parts taken from reference TRBV5-1 and TRBJ2-1, reads KAGVTQTPRYLIKTRGQQVTLSCSPISGHRSVSWYQQTPGQGLQFLFEYFSETQRNKGNFPGRFSGRQFSNSRSEMNVSTLELGDSALYLCVSSSTGGGYNEQFFGPGTRLTVL.

This clonotype was seen a few times. The genes are TRBV5-1 and TRBJ2-7; D is perhaps TRBD2 (5 bases). The CDR3 is 15 residues long. The ends were cut back, 2 bases at V and 6 bases at J, with 18 bases in the middle. Per germline, CDR1 SGHRS and CDR2 YFSETQ. CDR3 loop: CASSLTFTQGSEQYF. The CDR3 DNA sequence: TGCGCCAGCAGCTTAACTTTTACCCAAGGGAGCGAGCAGTACTTC.

This clonotype was counted between two and nine times. The V gene is TRBV3-1, the J gene TRBJ1-1, with D possibly matching TRBD1 (6 bases). V shed 0 bases and J shed 1 base, with 12 bases lying between them. Germline assignment: CDR1 LGHDT and CDR2 YNNKEL (reference sequence). This CDR3 comprises 16 residues. CDR3 nucleotides: TGTGCCAGCAGCCAAGAGGGGGGGCTGGGGAACACTGAAGCTTTCTTT. Its translation: CASSQEGGLGNTEAFF.